This is a list of T cell receptor beta chains from one sample in a study of T cells after yellow fever vaccination. From the 5' RACE reads, TCRdb called clonotypes with MiXCR, one entry per CDR3 protein. The table has some 300,000 distinct CDR3 sequences, 8.7% seen once. The source material was CD4+ T cells sorted from PBMCs, sampled 5 days after the yellow fever booster vaccination. The receptor source for this set is a man between 18 and 29 years old who received the YFV17D yellow fever vaccine. The CDR3 runs from the conserved cysteine through the conserved F or W. The D gene is left open where the match is weak. Clone size appears in some rows only: once, few, many, or a class for an expanded clone.

cdr3_aa: CSVGVAGWVKTQYF; cdr3_nt: TGCAGCGTTGGGGTTGCAGGGTGGGTTAAGACCCAGTACTTC; j_call: TRBJ2-5; v_call: TRBV29-1; clone_size: .; d_call: .
cdr3_aa: CASSYLGWGTGELFF; cdr3_nt: TGTGCCAGCAGTTACTTGGGGTGGGGCACCGGGGAGCTGTTTTTT; j_call: TRBJ2-2; v_call: TRBV6-6; clone_size: few; d_call: .
cdr3_aa: CASSYGRSNEKLFF; cdr3_nt: TGTGCCAGCAGTTACGGGCGATCTAATGAAAAACTGTTTTTT; j_call: TRBJ1-4; v_call: TRBV6-6; clone_size: .; d_call: .
cdr3_aa: CASSLEGGRRSYEQYF; cdr3_nt: TGCGCCAGCAGCTTGGAGGGGGGCAGGCGATCCTACGAGCAGTACTTC; j_call: TRBJ2-7; v_call: TRBV5-1; clone_size: .; d_call: .
cdr3_aa: CASSSLLTGVEQYF; cdr3_nt: TGTGCCAGCAGCTCCCTCCTTACTGGGGTCGAGCAGTACTTC; j_call: TRBJ2-7; v_call: TRBV7-9; clone_size: many; d_call: .
cdr3_aa: CASSQGLTGGAGEVYTF; cdr3_nt: TGCGCCAGCAGCCAGGGTTTGACAGGGGGAGCGGGGGAGGTCTACACCTTC; j_call: TRBJ1-2; v_call: TRBV4-3; clone_size: many; d_call: TRBD1
cdr3_aa: CSARVRTAQNQPQHF; cdr3_nt: TGCAGTGCTAGAGTTCGGACAGCCCAAAATCAGCCCCAGCATTTT; j_call: TRBJ1-5; v_call: TRBV20-1; clone_size: few; d_call: .
cdr3_aa: CASTTIHVGGVTEAFF; cdr3_nt: TGTGCCAGTACCACGATCCACGTGGGGGGGGTCACTGAAGCTTTCTTT; j_call: TRBJ1-1; v_call: TRBV19; clone_size: many; d_call: .
cdr3_aa: CASCSGGDTQYF; cdr3_nt: TGTGCCAGCTGCTCCGGCGGGGATACGCAGTATTTT; j_call: TRBJ2-3; v_call: TRBV11-2; clone_size: many; d_call: .
cdr3_aa: CASSQEFWAENTEAFF; cdr3_nt: TGTGCCAGCAGCCAAGAGTTCTGGGCAGAAAACACTGAAGCTTTCTTT; j_call: TRBJ1-1; v_call: TRBV4-2; clone_size: .; d_call: .
cdr3_aa: CASSIPGQYQETQYF; cdr3_nt: TGTGCCAGCAGCATACCGGGACAGTACCAAGAGACCCAGTACTTC; j_call: TRBJ2-5; v_call: TRBV7-9; clone_size: .; d_call: TRBD1
cdr3_aa: CAWSGSGGMMNIQYF; cdr3_nt: TGTGCCTGGAGCGGGTCGGGGGGAATGATGAACATTCAGTACTTC; j_call: TRBJ2-4; v_call: TRBV30; clone_size: .; d_call: TRBD2
cdr3_aa: CASHLGQLNTEAFF; cdr3_nt: TGTGCCAGCCATTTGGGACAATTGAACACTGAAGCTTTCTTT; j_call: TRBJ1-1; v_call: TRBV7-9; clone_size: many; d_call: .
cdr3_aa: CASSLDHRALVSGNTIYF; cdr3_nt: TGTGCCAGCAGTTTAGACCACAGGGCCCTAGTCTCTGGAAACACCATATATTTT; j_call: TRBJ1-3; v_call: TRBV12-3/TRBV12-4; clone_size: .; d_call: .
cdr3_aa: CDSSSRTAMNTEAFF; cdr3_nt: TGTGACAGCAGCTCAAGGACAGCCATGAACACTGAAGCTTTCTTT; j_call: TRBJ1-1; v_call: TRBV7-2; clone_size: .; d_call: .
cdr3_aa: CASSLDGEYTEAFF; cdr3_nt: TGTGCCAGCAGCTTAGACGGGGAGTACACTGAAGCTTTCTTT; j_call: TRBJ1-1; v_call: TRBV11-2; clone_size: few; d_call: .
cdr3_aa: CASTTEGEQFF; cdr3_nt: TGCGCCAGTACGACAGAGGGCGAGCAGTTCTTC; j_call: TRBJ2-1; v_call: TRBV5-1; clone_size: few; d_call: .
cdr3_aa: CASSPSTASGGANVLTF; cdr3_nt: TGTGCCAGCTCACCCTCCACAGCTTCGGGAGGGGCCAACGTCCTGACTTTC; j_call: TRBJ2-6; v_call: TRBV18; clone_size: .; d_call: .
cdr3_aa: CASRNGTGREQPQHF; cdr3_nt: TGTGCCAGCAGGAACGGGACAGGGCGTGAACAGCCCCAGCATTTT; j_call: TRBJ1-5; v_call: TRBV12-3/TRBV12-4; clone_size: few; d_call: TRBD1
cdr3_aa: CASSLEVLAGANVLTF; cdr3_nt: TGTGCCAGCAGCTTGGAGGTCCTCGCTGGGGCCAACGTCCTGACTTTC; j_call: TRBJ2-6; v_call: TRBV5-5; clone_size: few; d_call: .
cdr3_aa: CSAWIRGQETQYF; cdr3_nt: TGCAGTGCTTGGATCCGGGGACAAGAGACCCAGTACTTC; j_call: TRBJ2-5; v_call: TRBV20-1; clone_size: .; d_call: .
cdr3_aa: CSAGSYKATDTQYF; cdr3_nt: TGCAGCGCCGGTAGTTATAAGGCGACAGATACGCAGTATTTT; j_call: TRBJ2-3; v_call: TRBV29-1; clone_size: many; d_call: .
cdr3_aa: CASSGRGAGEKLFF; cdr3_nt: TGTGCCAGCAGTGGTCGGGGGGCTGGTGAAAAACTGTTTTTT; j_call: TRBJ1-4; v_call: TRBV25-1; clone_size: few; d_call: .
cdr3_aa: CASSQDRTRDFKNIQYF; cdr3_nt: TGCGCCAGCAGCCAAGATCGGACCCGGGACTTCAAAAACATTCAGTACTTC; j_call: TRBJ2-4; v_call: TRBV4-3; clone_size: .; d_call: .
cdr3_aa: CSASGYAGQNQPQHF; cdr3_nt: TGCAGTGCTAGCGGTTATGCAGGACAAAATCAGCCCCAGCATTTT; j_call: TRBJ1-5; v_call: TRBV20-1; clone_size: few; d_call: .
cdr3_aa: CASRSMTFGADTQYF; cdr3_nt: TGTGCCAGCAGGTCCATGACCTTTGGGGCAGATACGCAGTATTTT; j_call: TRBJ2-3; v_call: TRBV6-6; clone_size: few; d_call: .
cdr3_aa: CASSLEGRYNEQFF; cdr3_nt: TGCGCCAGCAGCTTGGAGGGTCGCTACAATGAGCAGTTCTTC; j_call: TRBJ2-1; v_call: TRBV5-1; clone_size: .; d_call: .
cdr3_aa: CASSDQAASTPLHF; cdr3_nt: TGTGCCAGCAGTGATCAGGCAGCGTCGACACCCCTCCACTTT; j_call: TRBJ1-6; v_call: TRBV27; clone_size: many; d_call: .
cdr3_aa: CASSTTRTSIYF; cdr3_nt: TGTGCCAGCAGCACCACCCGCACATCCATATATTTT; j_call: TRBJ1-3; v_call: TRBV7-2; clone_size: .; d_call: .
cdr3_aa: CASSHEGTKWTHSRYSNQPQHF; cdr3_nt: TGTGCCAGCAGCCACGAAGGGACGAAATGGACCCACTCACGATATAGCAATCAGCCCCAGCATTTT; j_call: TRBJ1-5; v_call: TRBV6-2/TRBV6-3; clone_size: .; d_call: .
cdr3_aa: CSVAIGGGSGELFF; cdr3_nt: TGCAGCGTTGCAATAGGCGGAGGGTCCGGGGAGCTGTTTTTT; j_call: TRBJ2-2; v_call: TRBV29-1; clone_size: few; d_call: .
cdr3_aa: CASQDTDNSPLHF; cdr3_nt: TGTGCCAGCCAGGACACAGATAATTCACCCCTCCACTTT; j_call: TRBJ1-6; v_call: TRBV6-1; clone_size: few; d_call: .
cdr3_aa: CAISPGPLLQDGYTF; cdr3_nt: TGTGCCATCAGCCCAGGGCCTCTACTCCAAGATGGCTACACCTTC; j_call: TRBJ1-2; v_call: TRBV10-3; clone_size: few; d_call: .
cdr3_aa: CASSLESLGELFF; cdr3_nt: TGTGCCAGCAGCTTAGAGTCCCTCGGGGAGCTGTTTTTT; j_call: TRBJ2-2; v_call: TRBV7-6; clone_size: .; d_call: .
cdr3_aa: CASSYISGGTEAFF; cdr3_nt: TGTGCCAGCAGTTACATATCAGGGGGCACTGAAGCTTTCTTT; j_call: TRBJ1-1; v_call: TRBV12-3/TRBV12-4; clone_size: few; d_call: TRBD1
cdr3_aa: CASARDAAYNEQFF; cdr3_nt: TGTGCCAGCGCCCGGGACGCCGCCTACAATGAGCAGTTCTTC; j_call: TRBJ2-1; v_call: TRBV6-5; clone_size: many; d_call: .
cdr3_aa: CASSQDVRGWDNEQFF; cdr3_nt: TGCGCCAGCAGCCAAGACGTCCGGGGATGGGACAATGAGCAGTTCTTC; j_call: TRBJ2-1; v_call: TRBV4-1; clone_size: .; d_call: .
cdr3_aa: CASVGGASSNQPQHF; cdr3_nt: TGTGCCAGCGTAGGGGGGGCATCGAGCAATCAGCCCCAGCATTTT; j_call: TRBJ1-5; v_call: TRBV12-3/TRBV12-4; clone_size: .; d_call: .
cdr3_aa: CATTGGRTLYF; cdr3_nt: TGTGCCACAACCGGGGGACGGACCCTTTACTTC; j_call: TRBJ2-5; v_call: TRBV19; clone_size: .; d_call: .
cdr3_aa: CASSLGRGGLRRSGELFF; cdr3_nt: TGTGCCAGCAGCTTAGGTAGAGGGGGACTACGGAGGTCCGGGGAGCTGTTTTTT; j_call: TRBJ2-2; v_call: TRBV7-7; clone_size: many; d_call: .